This paragraph reports one TCR beta chain. This record belongs to a study of blood T cell repertoires in COVID-19. Study context: Acute-phase and convalescent COVID-19 samples originated in the United States, Italy and Spain. PBMCs, B-cell-depleted T cells, or T cells provided the cDNA or gDNA that made up the material.

Study processing details: Amplifying reference gene primers gave estimates of nucleated cell counts. Sequencing used immunoSEQ multiplex PCR; TCRdb keeps in-frame clones, though not all of them. That table supplies the V and J calls and clone size; D and trimming were determined from the DNA. The sample lists 53,000 or so clones, about three quarters occurring once. The CDR3 spans 16 residues. The V segment lost 6 bases and the J segment 5 bases; nucleotides outside the gene matches: 12. In germline, CDR1 is MDHEN, CDR2 SYDVKM. Material: peripheral blood. The TCR was taken from a man aged 65 to 79 with active or convalescent COVID-19. V usage is TRBV28 and J usage is TRBJ2-3, with 9 bases fitting TRBD2. The CDR3 coding sequence is TGTGCCAGCAGCCCATTGGGACTAGCTACCTTAGATACGCAGTATTTT. Encoded protein: CASSPLGLATLDTQYF.